The 30 T cell receptor beta chains below all came from one sample that was sequenced in a study of cytomegalovirus exposure and HLA in healthy donors. Produced via immunoSEQ multiplex PCR; TCRdb's table is partial and in-frame only. Here the sample spans about 190,000 clones, about 84% being singletons. Sequencing was performed on PBMCs. These receptors were obtained from a woman younger than 35 in good health and CMV-seronegative.

This chain joins TRBV10-3 and TRBJ1-4; D ambiguous. CDR3 length: 17 residues. Deletions cut 3 bases from V and 0 bases from J, with 14 bases between. Germline-derived CDR1 and CDR2 are ENHRY and SYGVKD. The CDR3 nucleotides are TGTGCCATCAGTGACCCGGCGGGCGTCGCAACTAATGAAAAACTGTTTTTT. It is translated as CAISDPAGVATNEKLFF.

This chain joins TRBV4-2 and TRBJ2-5, with D possibly TRBD2 on 7 matching bases. Germline-derived CDR1 and CDR2 are LGHNA and YNFKEQ. V was pared by 4 bases and J by 4 bases, with 25 bases between. This CDR3 has 18 residues. This CDR3 reads CASSLGPAGRGPAETQYF. CDR3 in DNA: TGTGCCAGCAGCCTAGGCCCCGCGGGGCGGGGGCCCGCAGAGACCCAGTACTTC.

This chain links TRBV6-1 with TRBJ2-3; D not certain. The germline gives CDR1 MNHNS, CDR2 SASEGT. The CDR3 runs 11 residues. The V and J ends lost 5 bases and 4 bases respectively, with 4 bases between them. The CDR3 coding sequence is TGTGCCAGCAGTCTACCAGATACGCAGTATTTT. This sequence encodes CASSLPDTQYF.

V usage is TRBV29-1 and J usage is TRBJ2-1; D unclear. This CDR3 has 15 residues. In germline, CDR1 is SQVTM, CDR2 ANQGSEA. Between the trimmed V and J ends, which lost 7 bases and 3 bases, there was a span of 19 bases. The CDR3 spells CSAPSGNDNYNEQFF. The CDR3 coding sequence is TGCAGCGCCCCGTCGGGTAACGATAACTACAATGAGCAGTTCTTC.

The V call is TRBV10-3, the J call TRBJ1-2; TRBD1 agrees at 10 bases. CDR3 length equals 16 residues. Germline V CDR1 and CDR2: ENHRY, SYGVKD. The ends lost 4 bases at V and 3 bases at J; junction bases unmatched: 8. The CDR3 DNA reads as TGTGCCATCAGTGCGGGACAGGGGAAAAAGGACTATGGCTACACCTTC. Translated, it gives CAISAGQGKKDYGYTF.

CDR3 in amino acids: CASSPRSGSYEQYF. The CDR3 coding sequence is TGTGCCAGCAGCCCGAGGAGTGGCTCCTACGAGCAGTACTTC. The chain combines TRBV4-2 with TRBJ2-7; D is unclear. In germline, CDR1 is LGHNA, CDR2 YNFKEQ. Trimming shortened V by 4 bases and J by 0 bases, and 10 bases separated the two germline ends. This CDR3 is 14 amino acids long.

This chain uses TRBV5-4 with TRBJ1-1, with TRBD1 as a possible D gene (6 bases). CDR1 and CDR2 (germline): SGHNT, YYREEE (reference sequence). The CDR3 runs 15 residues. Trimming shortened V by 0 bases and J by 5 bases, and 14 bases separated the two germline ends. The chain's CDR3 is CASSLVGRGWTEAFF. The CDR3 nucleotides are TGTGCCAGCAGCTTGGTGGGCAGGGGATGGACTGAAGCTTTCTTT.

This clone has just one count. The rearrangement uses TRBV27 and TRBJ1-1; perhaps TRBD1 as D (5 bases). Germline V gene lookup returns CDR1 MNHEY and CDR2 SMNVEV (reference sequence). This CDR3 is 15 amino acids long. Trimming shortened V by 8 bases and J by 0 bases, and 16 bases separated the two germline ends. Here the CDR3 reads CASGMGGSLNTEAFF. CDR3 bases: TGTGCCAGCGGCATGGGGGGTAGTTTGAACACTGAAGCTTTCTTT.

The chain couples TRBV14 to TRBJ1-1; D is perhaps TRBD1 (6 bases). Deletions cut 4 bases from V and 5 bases from J, with 14 bases between. Germline CDR1 SGHDN, CDR2 FVKESK. The CDR3 loop spans 14 amino acids. The CDR3 region is CASSRMGGRTEAFF. The CDR3 DNA follows: TGTGCCAGCAGCCGAATGGGGGGGCGAACTGAAGCTTTCTTT. Based on the CDR3 plus reference TRBV14 and TRBJ1-1, the full variable domain is EAGVTQFPSHSVIEKGQTVTLRCDPISGHDNLYWYRRVMGKEIKFLLHFVKESKQDESGMPNNRFLAERTGGTYSTLKVQPAELEDSGVYFCASSRMGGRTEAFFGQGTRLTVV.

The chain is built from TRBV5-6 and TRBJ1-2, with a possible D match to TRBD1 (5 bases). The length of the CDR3 is 15 residues. The germline CDR1 and CDR2 sequences are SGHDT and YYEEEE. V shed 0 bases and J shed 4 bases, with 13 bases lying between them. The DNA for the CDR3 is TGTGCCAGCAGCTTGGGATCTTCCGGGGGCTATGGCTACACCTTC. It is translated as CASSLGSSGGYGYTF.

The chain joins TRBV11-3 to TRBJ1-1; D is possibly TRBD1 (5 bases). V was pared by 5 bases and J by 4 bases, with 11 bases between. The CDR3 runs to 13 residues. CDR1 is SGHNT and CDR2 is YENEEA in the germline V gene. CDR3 in DNA: TGTGCCAGCAGCGTGACAGCGGGCACTGAAGCTTTCTTT. This translates into CASSVTAGTEAFF. The full variable domain, completed using reference TRBV11-3 and TRBJ1-1, is EAGVVQSPRYKIIEKKQPVAFWCNPISGHNTLYWYLQNLGQGPELLIRYENEEAVDDSQLPKDRFSAERLKGVDSTLKIQPAELGDSAVYLCASSVTAGTEAFFGQGTRLTVV.

V and J are TRBV15 and TRBJ1-5, with 7 bases that match TRBD1. This CDR3 has 18 amino acids. The germline CDR1 and CDR2 sequences are LNHNV and YYDKDF (reference sequence). The ends lost 0 bases at V and 5 bases at J; junction bases unmatched: 13. CDR3 protein: CATSRDLPGQTIYQPQHF. The DNA for the CDR3 is TGTGCCACCAGCAGAGATCTTCCGGGACAGACCATATATCAGCCCCAGCATTTT.

This chain uses TRBV7-9 with TRBJ2-1; possibly TRBD1 for D (6 bases). Looked up from germline, CDR1 is SEHNR and CDR2 is FQNEAQ (reference sequence). V lost 2 bases to trimming and J lost 5 bases, with 13 bases between them. This CDR3 comprises 15 residues. The CDR3 nucleotides read TGTGCCAGCAGCTTACTTAGGGGGTCCCACAATGAGCAGTTCTTC. Translation gives CASSLLRGSHNEQFF.

The chain links TRBV4-2 to TRBJ2-3; weak D call: TRBD1 (5 bases). CDR1 LGHNA and CDR2 YNFKEQ come from the germline V gene. V gave up 0 bases and J gave up 0 bases, with 16 bases separating them. This CDR3 contains 18 residues. In nucleotides, the CDR3 is TGTGCCAGCAGCCAAGAGCAGGGTAGAACCGCTAGCACAGATACGCAGTATTTT. Translation gives CASSQEQGRTASTDTQYF.

The rearrangement uses TRBV5-8 and TRBJ2-1; a possible D gene is TRBD2 (5 bases). V lost 1 base, J lost 6 bases, and 17 bases lay in between. CDR1 SGHTS and CDR2 YDEGEE come from the germline V gene. The CDR3 spans 16 residues. The CDR3 DNA reads as TGTGCCAGCAGCTTGTGGGTGGGAGTTGGCCCCAATGAGCAGTTCTTC. Encoded protein: CASSLWVGVGPNEQFF.

The chain employs TRBV2 and TRBJ2-3, with TRBD2 identical over 10 bases. Germline V lookup: CDR1 SNHLY, CDR2 FYNNEI. V dropped 5 bases and J dropped 0; count of bases not matched to a gene: 2. The CDR3 has 15 residues. DNA of the CDR3: TGTGCCAGCAGTCGGACTAGCGGAAGCACAGATACGCAGTATTTT. Translation: CASSRTSGSTDTQYF.

This clone occurred many times. The chain has TRBV20-1 and TRBJ1-2, with D perhaps matching TRBD1 (5 bases). The CDR3 sequence is 11 residues long. The ends were cut back, 4 bases at V and 2 bases at J, with 5 bases in the middle. CDR1 and CDR2 (germline): DFQATT, SNEGSKA (reference sequence). CDR3 bases: TGCAGTGCTACAGGGAACTATGGCTACACCTTC. Translation: CSATGNYGYTF.

The V call is TRBV5-1, the J call TRBJ1-1; a weak D match, TRBD1 (5 bases). The V and J ends lost 4 bases and 1 base respectively, with 11 bases between them. Germline-derived CDR1 and CDR2 are SGHRS and YFSETQ. The CDR3 is 14 residues long. CDR3 sequence reads: CASSPQGRNTEAFF. CDR3 sequence (DNA): TGCGCCAGCAGCCCTCAGGGCCGGAACACTGAAGCTTTCTTT.

The chain couples TRBV5-4 to TRBJ2-2; D remains ambiguous. The CDR3 runs to 12 residues. Trimming left V 4 bases short and J 8 bases short, with 9 bases between. The germline V gene encodes CDR1 SGHNT and CDR2 YYREEE (reference sequence). CDR3 coding DNA: TGTGCCAGCAGCCCGTCCGAGGGGGAGCTGTTTTTT. It translates to CASSPSEGELFF. The entire variable domain, with the rest obtained from reference TRBV5-4 and TRBJ2-2, is as follows: ETGVTQSPTHLIKTRGQQVTLRCSSQSGHNTVSWYQQALGQGPQFIFQYYREEENGRGNFPPRFSGLQFPNYSSELNVNALELDDSALYLCASSPSEGELFFGEGSRLTVL.

The V and J genes are TRBV5-1 and TRBJ2-1; 9 nucleotides line up with TRBD1. Germline V lookup: CDR1 SGHRS, CDR2 YFSETQ. V lost 4 bases to trimming and J lost 4 bases; unmatched junction nucleotides: 9. This CDR3 spans 16 amino acids. CDR3 DNA: TGCGCCAGCAGCCTCCCGATGACAGGGGGATACAATGAGCAGTTCTTC. As protein: CASSLPMTGGYNEQFF.

The CDR3 spells CASSSLRGLSEAFF. In DNA form, the CDR3 reads TGTGCCAGCAGCTCTTTGCGGGGGTTATCAGAAGCTTTCTTT. This rearrangement joins TRBV11-2 to TRBJ1-1, with D perhaps matching TRBD1 (5 bases). Germline CDR1 reads SGHAT; CDR2 reads FQNNGV. The CDR3 sequence is 14 residues long. V gave up 4 bases and J gave up 8 bases, with 17 bases separating them.

J is TRBJ2-7 and V is TRBV19; 9 bases line up with TRBD1. Germline V gene lookup returns CDR1 LNHDA and CDR2 SQIVND (reference sequence). The length of the CDR3 is 12 residues. V trimming: 8 bases; J trimming: 3 bases; junction bases outside the gene matches: 2. The CDR3 protein is CASSGQGYEQYF. The DNA of the CDR3 is TGTGCCAGTTCGGGACAGGGCTACGAGCAGTACTTC.

V and J are TRBV5-6 and TRBJ2-3; D remains ambiguous. Germline V gives CDR1 SGHDT, CDR2 YYEEEE. V shed 1 base and J shed 0 bases, with 3 bases lying between them. CDR3 length: 13 amino acids. CDR3 DNA: TGTGCCAGCAGCTTGCCTAGCACAGATACGCAGTATTTT. Protein product: CASSLPSTDTQYF.

The chain has TRBV5-4 and TRBJ1-1; D ambiguous. V was shortened by 2 bases and J by 6 bases, with 5 bases between the two germline ends. This CDR3 region has 11 residues. CDR1 is SGHNT and CDR2 is YYREEE in the germline V gene (reference sequence). CDR3 residues: CASSFGAEAFF. CDR3 sequence (DNA): TGTGCCAGCAGCTTCGGAGCTGAAGCTTTCTTT.

This chain links TRBV29-1 with TRBJ2-7; 10 nucleotides line up with TRBD1. CDR1 is SQVTM, CDR2 ANQGSEA, per germline. CDR3 length equals 14 residues. With V trimmed by 3 bases and J by 7 bases, 9 bases remained unmatched. DNA for the CDR3: TGCAGCGTTGAGATAGGGACAGGGGAGAGGGAGCAGTACTTC. This gives the protein CSVEIGTGEREQYF.

This sequence joins TRBV7-8 and TRBJ1-1, with a tentative D call TRBD1 (5 bases). The CDR3 has 14 residues. The V end lost 2 bases, the J end lost 4 bases, and 11 bases lay between the germline ends. CDR1 is SGHVS and CDR2 is FQNEAQ in the germline V gene. CDR3 in amino acids: CASSLQGSGTEAFF. Here the CDR3 DNA reads TGTGCCAGCAGCTTACAGGGAAGTGGCACTGAAGCTTTCTTT.

This chain connects TRBV19 to TRBJ2-1; 8 bases match TRBD2. The CDR3 contains 15 residues. CDR1 and CDR2 from the germline V gene are LNHDA and SQIVND (reference sequence). The V gene end was trimmed by 4 bases and the J gene end by 2 bases; junction bases not matched to a gene: 4. Here the CDR3 reads CASSSQRGPYNEQFF. CDR3 DNA sequence: TGTGCCAGTAGTAGCCAGCGGGGGCCCTACAATGAGCAGTTCTTC.

This rearrangement joins TRBV2 to TRBJ1-1; no firm D call. CDR3 length: 16 amino acids. Germline loops: CDR1 SNHLY, CDR2 FYNNEI. Trimming shortened V by 4 bases and J by 1 base, and 16 bases separated the two germline ends. The CDR3 bases are TGTGCCAGCAGTGGAGACCACAGATACAGGAACACTGAAGCTTTCTTT. Translated: CASSGDHRYRNTEAFF.

The table lists this clone with a few counts. This sequence joins TRBV5-4 and TRBJ1-2; 11 bases are a match to TRBD1. CDR3 size: 13 residues. Germline V CDR1 and CDR2: SGHNT, YYREEE (reference sequence). The ends lost 8 bases at V and 7 bases at J; junction bases unmatched: 7. The CDR3 is CASNGQGAFGYTF. The CDR3 region has the DNA TGTGCCAGTAACGGACAGGGGGCTTTTGGCTACACCTTC.

The CDR3 region is CAVQGAFEAFF. Written as DNA, the CDR3 is TGTGCCGTACAGGGGGCGTTTGAAGCTTTCTTT. The chain uses TRBV11-1 and TRBJ1-1; TRBD1 agrees at 9 bases. CDR1 SGHAT and CDR2 FQDESV come from the germline V gene (reference sequence). J gave up 7 bases and V 11 bases, and 5 bases lay outside the gene matches. This CDR3 region has 11 residues.